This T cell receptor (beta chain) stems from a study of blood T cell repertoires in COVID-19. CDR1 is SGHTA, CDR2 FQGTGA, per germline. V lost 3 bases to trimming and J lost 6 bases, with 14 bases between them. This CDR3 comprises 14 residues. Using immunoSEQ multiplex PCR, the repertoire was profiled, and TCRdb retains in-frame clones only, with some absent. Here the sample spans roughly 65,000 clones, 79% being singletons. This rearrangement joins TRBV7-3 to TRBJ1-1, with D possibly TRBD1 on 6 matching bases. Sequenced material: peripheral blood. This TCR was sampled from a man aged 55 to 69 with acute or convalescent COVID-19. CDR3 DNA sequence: TGTGCCAGCAGCTTCGACGCCAGGGGTGCTGAAGCTTTCTTT. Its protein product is CASSFDARGAEAFF.